The 9 T cell receptor beta chains presented below share a single source sample, sequenced in a study of early T cells in non-severe SARS-CoV-2 infection. A single record per CDR3 protein comes from TCRdb applying MiXCR to the 5' RACE reads. The sample includes about 76,000 distinct CDR3 sequences, roughly a sixth of them seen just once. The sequenced material came from whole blood. The origin of the receptors is an adult who was a healthcare worker with PCR-confirmed SARS-CoV-2 infection or an uninfected control (not recorded which).

In this sample, this clonotype turned up many times. Germline and junction disagree at one end, which may indicate a read error. J is TRBJ1-6 and V is TRBV7-7, with a weak D call TRBD1 (6 bases). This CDR3 contains 13 residues. The germline gives CDR1 SSHAT, CDR2 FNYEAQ (reference sequence). The CDR3 spells CASSPNRDSPLHF. CDR3 nucleotides: TGTGCTAGCAGCCCCAACAGGGACTCACCCCTCCACTTT.

This rearrangement joins TRBV5-4 to TRBJ1-1; D is unresolved. V lost 3 bases to trimming and J lost 8 bases, with 11 bases between them. CDR3 length: 12 residues. Germline values: CDR1 SGHNT, CDR2 YYREEE (reference sequence). The CDR3 nucleotides read TGTGCCAGCAGCTCGGATGTACAGGAAGCTTTCTTT. Its protein is CASSSDVQEAFF.

The V and J genes are TRBV9 and TRBJ1-1; no clear D. Germline V CDR1 and CDR2: SGDLS, YYNGEE. Trimming stripped 3 bases from V and 5 bases from J, with 14 bases between. This CDR3 region has 14 residues. The CDR3 nucleotides are TGTGCCAGCAGCGGAGCGATGTCGGGGACTGAAGCTTTCTTT. Residues: CASSGAMSGTEAFF.

The rearrangement links TRBV29-1 to TRBJ1-1; a possible D gene is TRBD1 (5 bases). The length of the CDR3 is 11 residues. V was trimmed by 4 bases and J by 4 bases, leaving 7 bases between them. Germline V gene data show CDR1 as SQVTM and CDR2 as ANQGSEA. The CDR3 spells CSVAGITEAFF. In DNA, the CDR3 is TGCAGCGTTGCAGGGATCACTGAAGCTTTCTTT.

The chain is built from TRBV7-3 and TRBJ1-2, with a possible D match to TRBD1 (5 bases). V lost 5 bases, J lost 2 bases, and 12 bases lay in between. The CDR3 extends over 14 amino acids. The germline V gene encodes CDR1 SGHTA and CDR2 FQGTGA. In nucleotides, the CDR3 is TGTGCCAGCAGCCCCCTTGGGGGGAACTATGGCTACACCTTC. Encoded protein: CASSPLGGNYGYTF. Drawing the rest from reference TRBV7-3 and TRBJ1-2, the complete variable domain is GAGVSQTPSNKVTEKGKYVELRCDPISGHTALYWYRQSLGQGPEFLIYFQGTGAADDSGLPNDRFFAVRPEGSVSTLKIQRTERGDSAVYLCASSPLGGNYGYTFGSGTRLTVV.

This rearrangement joins TRBV20-1 to TRBJ2-1; TRBD2 aligns across 7 bases. The CDR3 loop spans 14 amino acids. Trimming removed 3 bases from V and 4 bases from J; junction bases left unmatched: 6. Germline CDR1 DFQATT, CDR2 SNEGSKA (reference sequence). CDR3 loop: CSASVDSGYNEQFF. The CDR3 region has the DNA TGCAGTGCTAGCGTGGATAGCGGGTACAATGAGCAGTTCTTC.

This chain joins TRBV4-1 and TRBJ1-4; D is undetermined. The CDR3 loop spans 13 amino acids. The germline CDR1 and CDR2 sequences are MGHRA and YSYEKL. V gave up 1 base and J gave up 8 bases, with 8 bases separating them. CDR3 sequence (DNA): TGCGCCAGCAGCCAAGGGACGGGCGAAAAACTGTTTTTT. Residues: CASSQGTGEKLFF.

This clonotype has just a few counts. This rearrangement joins TRBV20-1 to TRBJ2-3; TRBD2 matches at 16 bases. J lost 5 bases, V lost 6 bases, and 20 bases had no gene match. This CDR3 comprises 20 residues. Germline values: CDR1 DFQATT, CDR2 SNEGSKA (reference sequence). CDR3 sequence: CSAQPTGTSGGASNIDTQYF. CDR3 DNA: TGCAGTGCGCAACCTACCGGGACTAGCGGGGGGGCCTCCAACATAGATACGCAGTATTTT.

This clonotype was seen only once. A much more abundant neighbour one base away suggests this may be a read error. Without the conserved terminal phenylalanine or tryptophan, this CDR3 likely stems from a read error. The chain is built from TRBV19 and TRBJ1-1; 7 nucleotides line up with TRBD1. CDR1 and CDR2 from the germline V gene are LNHDA and SQIVND (reference sequence). With V trimmed by 10 bases and J by 4 bases, 9 bases remained unmatched. There are 13 residues in the CDR3. In DNA, the CDR3 is TGTGCCACCCGACAGGGTTTGATCACTGAAGCTTTCCTT. Translating gives CATRQGLITEAFL.